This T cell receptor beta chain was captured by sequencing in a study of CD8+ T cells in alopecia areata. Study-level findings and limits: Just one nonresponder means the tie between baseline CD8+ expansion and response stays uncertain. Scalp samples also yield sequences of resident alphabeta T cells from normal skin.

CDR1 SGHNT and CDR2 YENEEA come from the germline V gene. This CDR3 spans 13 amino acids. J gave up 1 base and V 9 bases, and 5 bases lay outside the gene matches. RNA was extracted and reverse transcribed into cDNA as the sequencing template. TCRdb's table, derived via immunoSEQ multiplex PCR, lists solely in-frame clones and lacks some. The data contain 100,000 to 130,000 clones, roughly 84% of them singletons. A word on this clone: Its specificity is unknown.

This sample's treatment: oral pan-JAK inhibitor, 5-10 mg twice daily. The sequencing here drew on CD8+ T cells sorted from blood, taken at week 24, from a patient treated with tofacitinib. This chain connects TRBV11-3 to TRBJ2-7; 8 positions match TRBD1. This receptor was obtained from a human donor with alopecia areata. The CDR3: CASRGDRSYEQYF. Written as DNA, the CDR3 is TGTGCCAGTAGGGGGGACAGGTCCTACGAGCAGTACTTC.